Each of the 23 T cell receptor beta chains below was sequenced from the same sample in a study of cytomegalovirus exposure and HLA in healthy donors. The PCR contained 60 Vbeta and 13 Jbeta primers. TCRdb's copy holds only in-frame clones and misses some; the assay was immunoSEQ multiplex PCR. This table has approximately 190,000 clones, roughly 80% appearing once. The sequencing sample was made of PBMCs. The receptors stem from a woman in her twenties or thirties in good health and CMV-seropositive.

J is TRBJ2-7 and V is TRBV27; TRBD1 might be the D (5 bases). The length of the CDR3 is 15 residues. Germline V lookup: CDR1 MNHEY, CDR2 SMNVEV (reference sequence). V was clipped by 2 bases and J by 0 bases, with 11 bases between them. For the CDR3, the DNA is TGTGCCAGCAGTTTAAGGGGCAGCCCCTCCTACGAGCAGTACTTC. As protein: CASSLRGSPSYEQYF.

This clone was detected only once. The V call is TRBV6-5, the J call TRBJ2-1; 9 nucleotides align to TRBD2. V was clipped by 6 bases and J by 0 bases; unmatched bases: 3. The CDR3 loop spans 15 amino acids. Germline lookup yields CDR1 MNHEY and CDR2 SVGAGI. The CDR3 DNA reads as TGTGCCAGCAGACCGCGGGGGGGCTCCTACAATGAGCAGTTCTTC. The encoded protein is CASRPRGGSYNEQFF.

The J gene is TRBJ2-3, the V gene TRBV13, with 9 bases lining up with TRBD2. There are 18 residues in the CDR3. The trim removed 4 bases at V and 0 bases at J, leaving 11 bases unmatched. From germline, CDR1 is PRHDT and CDR2 FYEKMQ (reference sequence). Written as DNA, the CDR3 is TGTGCCAGCAGCTCCTACTTTGCTAGCGGGGCTAGCACAGATACGCAGTATTTT. Translation gives CASSSYFASGASTDTQYF. The full variable domain, rest sourced from reference TRBV13 and TRBJ2-3, is AAGVIQSPRHLIKEKRETATLKCYPIPRHDTVYWYQQGPGQDPQFLISFYEKMQSDKGSIPDRFSAQQFSDYHSELNMSSLELGDSALYFCASSSYFASGASTDTQYFGPGTRLTVL.

This chain joins TRBV28 and TRBJ2-5, with 15 bases lining up with TRBD2. Germline V CDR1 and CDR2: MDHEN, SYDVKM. CDR3 size: 17 residues. Trimming cost V 5 bases and J 3 bases; bases outside gene matches: 7. The chain's CDR3 is CASSPGLAGGPEETQYF. In nucleotides, the CDR3 is TGTGCCAGCAGTCCCGGACTAGCGGGAGGGCCAGAAGAGACCCAGTACTTC.

The chain couples TRBV19 to TRBJ1-1, with D maybe TRBD1 (5 bases). Trimming stripped 9 bases from V and 3 bases from J, with 11 bases between. From germline, CDR1 is LNHDA and CDR2 SQIVND (reference sequence). The CDR3 sequence is 12 residues long. CDR3 in amino acids: CASRWGDTEAFF. CDR3 DNA: TGTGCCAGCCGATGGGGGGACACTGAAGCTTTCTTT.

The V gene is TRBV5-1, the J gene TRBJ2-1; 9 bases line up with TRBD1. Germline-derived CDR1 and CDR2 are SGHRS and YFSETQ. The trim removed 5 bases at V and 5 bases at J, leaving 5 bases unmatched. The CDR3 runs 14 residues. CDR3 sequence (DNA): TGCGCCAGCAGAACCGGGACAGGGAACAATGAGCAGTTCTTC. It translates to CASRTGTGNNEQFF.

The chain combines TRBV6-5 with TRBJ1-1; the D is unclear. Deletions cut 8 bases from V and 5 bases from J, with 15 bases between. This CDR3 is built from 13 residues. In germline, CDR1 is MNHEY, CDR2 SVGAGI. CDR3 bases: TGTGCCAGCCGTTGGGCCGCGTTTACTGAAGCTTTCTTT. It is translated as CASRWAAFTEAFF.

The rearrangement joins TRBV5-1 to TRBJ1-2; D remains unclear. V dropped 5 bases and J dropped 3 bases, with 11 bases sitting between them. There are 13 residues in the CDR3. The germline V gene has CDR1 SGHRS and CDR2 YFSETQ. CDR3 sequence: CASRSRIDYGYTF. For the CDR3, the DNA is TGCGCCAGCAGATCGAGGATAGACTATGGCTACACCTTC.

The chain joins TRBV6-1 to TRBJ1-4; 8 bases line up with TRBD1. Germline V gives CDR1 MNHNS, CDR2 SASEGT. The J segment lost 0 bases and the V segment lost 4 bases, leaving 10 bases of the junction unmatched. This CDR3 is 18 amino acids long. The DNA of the CDR3 is TGTGCCAGCAGTGCGACAGGGGTCGCTTCTGCAACTAATGAAAAACTGTTTTTT. The encoded protein is CASSATGVASATNEKLFF.

This clone is a singleton in its sample. The chain is built from TRBV11-2 and TRBJ1-4; TRBD1 might be the D (6 bases). Germline V gene lookup returns CDR1 SGHAT and CDR2 FQNNGV. The CDR3 extends over 17 amino acids. V lost 3 bases to trimming and J lost 1 base, with 15 bases between them. The CDR3 sequence: CASSFVLGTQTNEKLFF. DNA of the CDR3: TGTGCCAGCAGCTTTGTTCTTGGGACACAAACTAATGAAAAACTGTTTTTT.

The V call is TRBV5-1, the J call TRBJ2-1; 14 nucleotides match TRBD2. The junction had 2 bases not matched to a gene; V was cut back by 0 bases and J by 12 bases. This CDR3 has 14 residues. CDR1 SGHRS and CDR2 YFSETQ come from the germline V gene. The CDR3 sequence: CASSLGGTSGGQFF. In nucleotides, the CDR3 is TGCGCCAGCAGCTTGGGCGGGACTAGCGGGGGGCAGTTCTTC.

In this sample, this clone turned up a few times. The V gene is TRBV2, the J gene TRBJ2-3; D ambiguous. Trimming shortened V by 7 bases and J by 2 bases, and 4 bases separated the two germline ends. There are 11 residues in the CDR3. Germline CDR1 is SNHLY and CDR2 is FYNNEI. The CDR3 DNA reads TGTGCCAGCAAACTCACAGATACGCAGTATTTT. Protein sequence: CASKLTDTQYF.

The V gene is TRBV13, the J gene TRBJ2-3; 7 positions match TRBD1. J was trimmed by 3 bases and V by 5 bases; bases with no gene match: 5. This CDR3 comprises 14 residues. The germline V gene has CDR1 PRHDT and CDR2 FYEKMQ (reference sequence). CDR3 in amino acids: CASSQRQGTDTQYF. The DNA for the CDR3 is TGTGCCAGCAGCCAAAGACAGGGAACAGATACGCAGTATTTT.

This clone was recorded once. The V gene is TRBV6-5, the J gene TRBJ2-7; D perhaps matches TRBD2 (6 bases). The CDR3 sequence is 13 residues long. Germline CDR1 reads MNHEY; CDR2 reads SVGAGI. The V and J ends lost 6 bases and 2 bases respectively, with 11 bases between them. The CDR3 region is CASRRAGTYEQYF. CDR3 DNA: TGTGCCAGCAGAAGGGCGGGAACCTACGAGCAGTACTTC.

The chain uses TRBV6-5 and TRBJ1-6; tentatively, D is TRBD1 (5 bases). Germline CDR1 and CDR2: MNHEY and SVGAGI. CDR3 length: 14 amino acids. Trimming pared 8 bases from V and 0 bases from J, leaving 8 bases between. The CDR3 nucleotides read TGTGCCAGCTACAGGAGCTCCTATAATTCACCCCTCCACTTT. It codes for CASYRSSYNSPLHF.

The genes are TRBV19 and TRBJ2-7; 9 bases align to TRBD2. The CDR3 is made up of 13 amino acids. J was trimmed by 2 bases and V by 8 bases; bases with no gene match: 4. The germline CDR1 and CDR2 sequences are LNHDA and SQIVND (reference sequence). CDR3 bases: TGTGCCAGTTCGGGACTAGCCCCCTACGAGCAGTACTTC. It codes for CASSGLAPYEQYF. The whole variable domain, remainder taken from reference TRBV19 and TRBJ2-7, is DGGITQSPKYLFRKEGQNVTLSCEQNLNHDAMYWYRQDPGQGLRLIYYSQIVNDFQKGDIAEGYSVSREKKESFPLTVTSAQKNPTAFYLCASSGLAPYEQYFGPGTRLTVT.

The rearrangement joins TRBV19 to TRBJ2-2; the match to TRBD1 covers 7 bases. The CDR3 runs 14 residues. Germline trimming cut 6 bases from V and 4 bases from J; bases unmatched to any gene: 5. Per the germline V gene, CDR1 is LNHDA and CDR2 is SQIVND (reference sequence). CDR3 loop: CASSNGQATGELFF. CDR3 nucleotides: TGTGCCAGTAGCAATGGACAGGCCACCGGGGAGCTGTTTTTT.

The chain couples TRBV5-1 to TRBJ1-1; perhaps TRBD1 as D (6 bases). Between the trimmed V and J ends, which lost 0 bases and 11 bases, there was a span of 11 bases. Germline V gives CDR1 SGHRS, CDR2 YFSETQ. CDR3 length: 12 residues. CDR3 nucleotides: TGCGCCAGCAGCTTGGACAGGGTACGGGCTTTCTTT. Its protein product is CASSLDRVRAFF.

This chain connects TRBV6-5 to TRBJ2-7, with D unclear. V shed 3 bases and J shed 6 bases, with 12 bases lying between them. The CDR3 runs to 13 residues. CDR1 and CDR2 (germline): MNHEY, SVGAGI. The DNA for the CDR3 is TGTGCCAGCAGTTATATGGGCCGACCCGAGCAGTACTTC. Translating it yields CASSYMGRPEQYF.

The chain joins TRBV20-1 to TRBJ1-4; no definite D call. V was trimmed by 1 base and J by 8 bases, leaving 5 bases between them. The CDR3 runs 11 residues. Germline V gene sequence: CDR1 DFQATT, CDR2 SNEGSKA (reference sequence). The DNA for the CDR3 is TGCAGTGCTAGAGTACACGAAAAACTGTTTTTT. Protein product: CSARVHEKLFF.

The rearrangement links TRBV27 to TRBJ2-7; tentative D call: TRBD2 (6 bases). The germline CDR1 and CDR2 sequences are MNHEY and SMNVEV (reference sequence). The V gene lost 2 bases and the J gene lost 4 bases, with 21 bases spanning the gap. The CDR3 covers 17 residues. The CDR3 reads CASSLGGEEGSGYEQYF. The CDR3 DNA sequence: TGTGCCAGCAGTTTAGGAGGGGAGGAGGGTTCAGGGTACGAGCAGTACTTC.

The J gene is TRBJ2-5, the V gene TRBV2; 8 bases are shared with TRBD1. Unmatched junction bases numbered 10, after V lost 3 bases and J lost 4 bases. Germline CDR1 is SNHLY and CDR2 is FYNNEI. The CDR3 runs 16 residues. In DNA form, the CDR3 reads TGTGCCAGCAGTGAGGAGGGGACAGGCCCGAGAGAGACCCAGTACTTC. The encoded protein is CASSEEGTGPRETQYF.

This clone was seen only a few times. This chain joins TRBV10-2 and TRBJ2-1, with no clear D. Germline V CDR1 and CDR2: WSHSY, SAAADI. This CDR3 has 12 residues. The V end was cut by 4 bases, the J end by 6 bases, with 7 bases between. In DNA form, the CDR3 reads TGCGCCAGCAGTGCTAGAATCAATGAGCAGTTCTTC. This codes for CASSARINEQFF.